The sequence of this T cell receptor beta chain was determined in a study of T cells after yellow fever vaccination. TCRdb fed the 5' RACE reads into MiXCR, producing one record per CDR3 protein. The data contain over 120,000 distinct CDR3 sequences, under 7% of them singletons. Overall study findings and caveats: A weaker but faster secondary response was observed, peaking on day 5 versus 15.

The CDR3 covers 13 residues. CDR1 and CDR2 (germline): SGHVS, FNYEAQ. The V end lost 0 bases, the J end lost 8 bases, and 10 bases lay between the germline ends. This clonotype occurred many times. Its antigen remains unknown. The clonotype originates from a young man who received the YFV17D yellow fever vaccine. The rearrangement joins TRBV7-6 to TRBJ1-2, with unresolved D. Here the sequenced sample was CD4+ T cells sorted from PBMCs, taken 10 days after the yellow fever booster vaccination. In DNA form, the CDR3 reads TGTGCCAGCAGCTTAGCCAGTGGGAGGGGCTACACCTTC. Amino acids: CASSLASGRGYTF.